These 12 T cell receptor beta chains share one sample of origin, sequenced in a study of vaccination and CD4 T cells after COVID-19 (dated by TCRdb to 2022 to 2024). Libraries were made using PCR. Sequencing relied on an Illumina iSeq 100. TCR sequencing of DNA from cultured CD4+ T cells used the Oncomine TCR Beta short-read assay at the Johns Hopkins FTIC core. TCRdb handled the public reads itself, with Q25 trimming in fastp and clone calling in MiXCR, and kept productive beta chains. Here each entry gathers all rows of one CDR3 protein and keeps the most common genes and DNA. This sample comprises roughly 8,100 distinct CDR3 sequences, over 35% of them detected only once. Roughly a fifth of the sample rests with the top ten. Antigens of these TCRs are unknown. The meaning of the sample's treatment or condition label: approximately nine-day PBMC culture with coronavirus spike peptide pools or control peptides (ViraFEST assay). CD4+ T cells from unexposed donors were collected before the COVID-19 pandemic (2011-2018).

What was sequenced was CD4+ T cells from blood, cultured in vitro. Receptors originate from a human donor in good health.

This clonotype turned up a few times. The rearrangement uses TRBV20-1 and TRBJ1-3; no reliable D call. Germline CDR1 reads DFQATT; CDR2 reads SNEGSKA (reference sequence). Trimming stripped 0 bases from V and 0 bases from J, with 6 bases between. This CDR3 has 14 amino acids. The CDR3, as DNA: TGCAGTGCTAGAGATCCGGGCTCTGGAAACACCATATATTTT. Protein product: CSARDPGSGNTIYF.

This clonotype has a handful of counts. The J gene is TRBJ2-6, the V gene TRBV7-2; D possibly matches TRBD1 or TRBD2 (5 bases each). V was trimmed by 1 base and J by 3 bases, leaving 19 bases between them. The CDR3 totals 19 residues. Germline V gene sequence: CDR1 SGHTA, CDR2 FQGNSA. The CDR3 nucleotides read TGTGCCAGCAGCTTAGTTCGGCCGGGGCGATGGGGTGGGGCCAACGTCCTGACTTTC. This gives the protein CASSLVRPGRWGGANVLTF.

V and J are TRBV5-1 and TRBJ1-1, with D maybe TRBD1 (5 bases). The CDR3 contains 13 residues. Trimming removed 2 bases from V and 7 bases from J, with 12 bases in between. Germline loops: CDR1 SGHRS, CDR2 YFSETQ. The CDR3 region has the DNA TGCGCCAGCAGCTTTACCTGGGACGGTGAAGCTTTCTTT. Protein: CASSFTWDGEAFF.

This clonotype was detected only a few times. CDR3 DNA: TGTGCCAGCAGTCGGGGACAGGTTAACTATGGCTACACCTTC. This encodes CASSRGQVNYGYTF. J is TRBJ1-2 and V is TRBV6-1, with 8 bases matching TRBD1. J was trimmed by 1 base and V by 5 bases; bases with no gene match: 3. The CDR3 is 14 residues long. Germline-derived CDR1 and CDR2 are MNHNS and SASEGT.

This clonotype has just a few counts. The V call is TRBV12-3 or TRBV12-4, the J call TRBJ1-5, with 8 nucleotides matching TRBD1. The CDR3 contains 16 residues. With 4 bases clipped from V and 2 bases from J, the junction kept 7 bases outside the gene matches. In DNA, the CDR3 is TGTGCCAGCAGTTCTCACAGGGGGATGGGCAATCAGCCCCAGCATTTT. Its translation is CASSSHRGMGNQPQHF.

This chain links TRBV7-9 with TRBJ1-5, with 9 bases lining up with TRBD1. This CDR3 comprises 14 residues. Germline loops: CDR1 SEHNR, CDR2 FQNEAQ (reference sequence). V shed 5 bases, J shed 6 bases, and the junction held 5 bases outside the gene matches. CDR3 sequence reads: CASSQQGAGQPQHF. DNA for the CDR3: TGTGCCAGCAGCCAACAGGGGGCGGGTCAGCCCCAGCATTTT.

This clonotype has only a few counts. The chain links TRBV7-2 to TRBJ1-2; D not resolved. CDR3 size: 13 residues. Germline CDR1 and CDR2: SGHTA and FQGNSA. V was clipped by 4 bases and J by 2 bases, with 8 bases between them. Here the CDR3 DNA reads TGTGCCAGCAGCTCTCATCGGAACTATGGCTACACCTTC. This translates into CASSSHRNYGYTF. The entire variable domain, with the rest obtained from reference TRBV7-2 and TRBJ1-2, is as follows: GAGVSQSPSNKVTEKGKDVELRCDPISGHTALYWYRQSLGQGLEFLIYFQGNSAPDKSGLPSDRFSAERTGGSVSTLTIQRTQQEDSAVYLCASSSHRNYGYTFGSGTRLTVV.

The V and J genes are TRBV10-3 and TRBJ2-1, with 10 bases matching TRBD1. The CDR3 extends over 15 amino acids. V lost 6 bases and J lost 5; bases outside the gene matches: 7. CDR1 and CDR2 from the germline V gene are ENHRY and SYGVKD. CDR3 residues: CAIRGYGTGDNEQFF. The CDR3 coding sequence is TGTGCCATCAGAGGTTACGGGACAGGGGACAATGAGCAGTTCTTC.

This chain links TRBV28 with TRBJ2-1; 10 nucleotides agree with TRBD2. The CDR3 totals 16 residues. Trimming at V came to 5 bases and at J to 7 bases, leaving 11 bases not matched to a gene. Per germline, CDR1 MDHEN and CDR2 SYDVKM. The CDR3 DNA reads TGTGCCAGCAGTCCTCCTTTGGGACTAGCGAGGAATGAGCAGTTCTTC. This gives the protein CASSPPLGLARNEQFF.

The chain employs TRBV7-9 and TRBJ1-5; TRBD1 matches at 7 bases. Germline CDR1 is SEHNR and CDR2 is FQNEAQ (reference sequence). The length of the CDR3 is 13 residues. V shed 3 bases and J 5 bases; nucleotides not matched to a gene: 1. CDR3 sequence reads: CASSFGTDQPQHF. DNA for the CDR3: TGTGCCAGCAGCTTCGGGACAGATCAGCCCCAGCATTTT.

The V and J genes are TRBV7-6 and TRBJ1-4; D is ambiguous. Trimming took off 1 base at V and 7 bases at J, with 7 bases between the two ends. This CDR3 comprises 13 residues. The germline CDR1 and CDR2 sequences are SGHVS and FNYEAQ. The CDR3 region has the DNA TGTGCCAGCAGCTTAGTAGCAGGTGAAAAACTGTTTTTT. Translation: CASSLVAGEKLFF. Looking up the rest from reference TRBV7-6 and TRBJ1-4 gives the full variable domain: GAGVSQSPRYKVTKRGQDVALRCDPISGHVSLYWYRQALGQGPEFLTYFNYEAQQDKSGLPNDRFSAERPEGSISTLTIQRTEQRDSAMYRCASSLVAGEKLFFGSGTQLSVL.

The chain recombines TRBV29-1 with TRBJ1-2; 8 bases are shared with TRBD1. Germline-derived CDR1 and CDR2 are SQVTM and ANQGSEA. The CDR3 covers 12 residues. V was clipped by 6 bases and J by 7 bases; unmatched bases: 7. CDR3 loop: CSVGDRGVGYTF. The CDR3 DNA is TGCAGCGTCGGCGACAGGGGAGTTGGCTACACCTTC.